The 17 T cell receptor beta chains given below trace back to one sample, sequenced in a study of blood T cell repertoires in COVID-19. Some clones are missing from TCRdb's copy, which holds only in-frame ones; the method was immunoSEQ multiplex PCR. The sample lists 75,000 or so clones; roughly four fifths were seen once. Sequencing was performed on peripheral blood. These receptors all stem from a man aged 55 to 70 with acute or convalescent COVID-19.

The chain uses TRBV6-4 and TRBJ2-1; TRBD2 aligns across 10 bases. The ends lost 4 bases at V and 13 bases at J; junction bases unmatched: 10. Germline loops: CDR1 MRHNA, CDR2 SNTAGT. The CDR3 sequence is 14 residues long. CDR3 protein: CASSAKRLAGAQFF. The CDR3 DNA follows: TGTGCCAGCAGTGCCAAGAGGCTAGCGGGAGCCCAGTTCTTC.

This clone turned up a few times. The chain combines TRBV6-6 with TRBJ2-1; 11 nucleotides match TRBD2. In germline, CDR1 is MNHNY, CDR2 SVGAGI (reference sequence). V lost 6 bases to trimming and J lost 7 bases; unmatched junction nucleotides: 8. The length of the CDR3 is 15 residues. DNA for the CDR3: TGTGCCAGCAGCCGAACTAGCGGGGGAGGAAATGAGCAGTTCTTC. Translation gives CASSRTSGGGNEQFF.

The J gene is TRBJ1-2, the V gene TRBV20-1; D possibly corresponds to TRBD1 (6 bases). Germline V gives CDR1 DFQATT, CDR2 SNEGSKA (reference sequence). The CDR3 has 10 amino acids. Trimming stripped 6 bases from V and 8 bases from J, with 10 bases between. The CDR3 is CSATGPGYTF. In DNA, the CDR3 is TGCAGTGCAACAGGGCCCGGCTACACCTTC.

The chain is built from TRBV9 and TRBJ2-3; tentatively, D is TRBD1 (5 bases). In germline, CDR1 is SGDLS, CDR2 YYNGEE. V dropped 3 bases and J dropped 4 bases, with 12 bases sitting between them. The CDR3 spans 14 residues. DNA for the CDR3: TGTGCCAGCAGCGACCCCTCAGGGCCAGATACGCAGTATTTT. It specifies CASSDPSGPDTQYF. Complete variable domain (other parts from reference TRBV9 and TRBJ2-3): DSGVTQTPKHLITATGQRVTLRCSPRSGDLSVYWYQQSLDQGLQFLIQYYNGEERAKGNILERFSAQQFPDLHSELNLSSLELGDSALYFCASSDPSGPDTQYFGPGTRLTVL.

The chain is built from TRBV6-5 and TRBJ1-1; the match to TRBD1 covers 9 bases. After removal of 4 bases from V and 3 bases from J, the junction contained 0 bases not matched to a gene. Germline-derived CDR1 and CDR2 are MNHEY and SVGAGI. This CDR3 is 13 amino acids long. CDR3 in amino acids: CASSWTGDTEAFF. The CDR3 DNA is TGTGCCAGCAGTTGGACAGGGGACACTGAAGCTTTCTTT.

The rearrangement uses TRBV28 and TRBJ1-2, with 9 bases matching TRBD1. Germline values: CDR1 MDHEN, CDR2 SYDVKM. V gave up 5 bases and J gave up 6 bases; unmatched junction bases: 10. This CDR3 has 15 residues. The CDR3 DNA reads TGTGCCAGCAGTCCGTCCGGGACAGGGAGGCATGGCTACACCTTC. Translated, it gives CASSPSGTGRHGYTF.

The V call is TRBV15, the J call TRBJ2-3; 7 bases align to TRBD2. The CDR3 contains 13 residues. V dropped 8 bases and J dropped 6; count of bases not matched to a gene: 8. Germline V gene lookup returns CDR1 LNHNV and CDR2 YYDKDF (reference sequence). The CDR3 loop is CATSSGMWDTQYF. The CDR3 DNA reads TGTGCCACCTCTAGCGGTATGTGGGATACGCAGTATTTT.

The chain links TRBV7-2 to TRBJ1-3, with D perhaps TRBD1 (6 bases). This CDR3 is 17 amino acids long. V lost 4 bases to trimming and J lost 0 bases, with 16 bases between them. CDR1 is SGHTA and CDR2 is FQGNSA in the germline V gene. This CDR3 is CASSSWTEIYSGNTIYF. In DNA, the CDR3 is TGTGCCAGCAGCTCGTGGACAGAAATTTACTCTGGAAACACCATATATTTT.

This chain links TRBV11-2 with TRBJ1-3; unclear D gene. The CDR3 is 14 amino acids. Germline V gene sequence: CDR1 SGHAT, CDR2 FQNNGV. V shed 2 bases and J shed 4 bases, with 9 bases lying between them. The CDR3 protein is CASSLSAGGNTIYF. CDR3 bases: TGTGCCAGCAGCTTATCGGCGGGAGGAAACACCATATATTTT.

The chain recombines TRBV19 with TRBJ2-7, with 10 bases aligning to TRBD1. Trimming removed 5 bases from V and 7 bases from J; junction bases left unmatched: 8. This CDR3 is 14 amino acids long. The germline gives CDR1 LNHDA, CDR2 SQIVND (reference sequence). This CDR3 is CASSLRTGGVEQYF. CDR3 in DNA: TGTGCCAGTAGTCTTCGGACAGGGGGGGTTGAGCAGTACTTC.

The rearrangement links TRBV5-1 to TRBJ2-3; possible D gene TRBD1, 5 bases. The CDR3 totals 15 residues. V was cut by 0 bases and J by 4 bases, with 12 bases left in between. CDR1 is SGHRS and CDR2 is YFSETQ in the germline V gene. The CDR3 spells CASSLGGQQADTQYF. The DNA of the CDR3 is TGCGCCAGCAGCTTGGGGGGCCAGCAGGCAGATACGCAGTATTTT.

This clone was observed a handful of times. The chain couples TRBV28 to TRBJ1-5, with D hard to call. The V end was cut by 6 bases, the J end by 6 bases, with 21 bases between. Per the germline V gene, CDR1 is MDHEN and CDR2 is SYDVKM. The length of the CDR3 is 16 residues. The CDR3 is CASSQTRTGRGQPQHF. The CDR3 nucleotides read TGTGCCAGCAGCCAAACCCGGACTGGTCGGGGTCAGCCCCAGCATTTT.

Of note for this clone: Other DNA sequences in the sample encode the same CDR3. This chain connects TRBV6-5 to TRBJ2-1, with TRBD2 matching over 8 bases. V gave up 8 bases and J gave up 2 bases; unmatched junction bases: 2. The CDR3 contains 13 residues. Germline CDR1 is MNHEY and CDR2 is SVGAGI. CDR3 sequence: CASRLATYNEQFF. The CDR3 DNA reads TGTGCCAGCCGACTAGCGACCTACAATGAGCAGTTCTTC.

The genes are TRBV6-5 and TRBJ1-1, with a weak D call TRBD1 (5 bases). CDR1 and CDR2 (germline): MNHEY, SVGAGI. The CDR3 has 15 amino acids. V dropped 7 bases and J dropped 4 bases, with 19 bases sitting between them. CDR3 sequence: CASTPQRGSVTEAFF. The CDR3 DNA follows: TGTGCCAGCACCCCCCAACGGGGGAGTGTCACTGAAGCTTTCTTT.

The chain links TRBV29-1 to TRBJ1-2, with a tentative D call TRBD1 (5 bases). The CDR3 length is 12 residues. Germline values: CDR1 SQVTM, CDR2 ANQGSEA. Trimming cost V 4 bases and J 4 bases, with 10 bases left between them. CDR3 loop: CSVGGGSYGYTF. The CDR3 coding sequence is TGCAGCGTTGGCGGGGGGTCCTATGGCTACACCTTC. The variable domain in full, with the rest retrieved from reference TRBV29-1 and TRBJ1-2, is SAVISQKPSRDICQRGTSLTIQCQVDSQVTMMFWYRQQPGQSLTLIATANQGSEATYESGFVIDKFPISRPNLTFSTLTVSNMSPEDSSIYLCSVGGGSYGYTFGSGTRLTVV.

This chain connects TRBV10-3 to TRBJ2-7; TRBD1 agrees at 9 bases. Trimming cost V 10 bases and J 5 bases; bases outside gene matches: 6. This CDR3 is 12 amino acids long. Germline values: CDR1 ENHRY, CDR2 SYGVKD. The chain's CDR3 is CATRQGVDEQYF. CDR3 DNA sequence: TGTGCCACCCGACAGGGGGTCGACGAGCAGTACTTC.

J is TRBJ2-2 and V is TRBV11-2, with D possibly being TRBD1 (6 bases). The V gene lost 0 bases and the J gene lost 0 bases, with 11 bases spanning the gap. This CDR3 has 17 residues. Germline assignment: CDR1 SGHAT and CDR2 FQNNGV. CDR3 in DNA: TGTGCCAGCAGCTTAGACAGGGGAGTTTCGAACACCGGGGAGCTGTTTTTT. It translates to CASSLDRGVSNTGELFF.